The 21 T cell receptor beta chains reported below all come from one sample, sequenced in a study of T cell responses to AZD1222 COVID-19 vaccine. The assay was immunoSEQ multiplex PCR, and TCRdb's table has in-frame clones only and misses some. The sample shows some 120,000 clones, just under 95% of them seen only once. The sample consisted of peripheral blood, taken on day 0 of AZD1222 vaccination. These receptors all come from an adult in good health.

This clone was seen only once. The chain carries TRBV18 and TRBJ1-2; D gene unclear. V lost 1 base and J lost 6, with 9 bases in between. Germline V CDR1 and CDR2: KGHSH, LQKENI. This CDR3 region has 13 residues. CDR3 bases: TGTGCCAGCTCACCACGGCTGGGAGATGGCTACACCTTC. It yields the protein CASSPRLGDGYTF.

V and J are TRBV27 and TRBJ2-1; no firm D call. V lost 4 bases and J 9 bases, leaving 19 bases between the germline ends. CDR3 length equals 15 residues. Germline CDR1 and CDR2: MNHEY and SMNVEV (reference sequence). The CDR3 loop is CASSWWAPLDGEQFF. In DNA, the CDR3 is TGTGCCAGCAGTTGGTGGGCCCCCCTGGATGGTGAGCAGTTCTTC.

This chain joins TRBV28 and TRBJ1-1; no clear D. V lost 2 bases to trimming and J lost 1 base, with 8 bases between them. Germline CDR1 reads MDHEN; CDR2 reads SYDVKM. There are 14 residues in the CDR3. The CDR3 here is CASSLTSGNTEAFF. In DNA form, the CDR3 reads TGTGCCAGCAGTTTAACCTCGGGGAACACTGAAGCTTTCTTT.

CDR3 DNA: TGTGCCAGCAGTGAATTGGCAGACAATGAGCAGTTCTTC. Protein: CASSELADNEQFF. This chain connects TRBV2 to TRBJ2-1; the D is unclear. The CDR3 is 13 residues long. CDR1 SNHLY and CDR2 FYNNEI come from the germline V gene. The V gene lost 2 bases and the J gene lost 5 bases, with 7 bases spanning the gap.

The rearrangement joins TRBV3-1 (or the pseudogene TRBV3-2) to TRBJ2-7; D remains ambiguous. V dropped 2 bases and J dropped 2 bases, with 7 bases sitting between them. The CDR3 runs 13 residues. Germline V gene sequence: CDR1 LGHDT, CDR2 YNNKEL (reference sequence). As DNA, the CDR3 is TGTGCCAGCAGCCAACCCTTCGCCTACGAGCAGTACTTC. Encoded protein: CASSQPFAYEQYF.

V gene TRBV5-6 combines with J gene TRBJ1-5, with D uncertain. Germline values: CDR1 SGHDT, CDR2 YYEEEE. V was trimmed by 3 bases and J by 7 bases, leaving 29 bases between them. The CDR3 runs to 19 residues. As DNA, the CDR3 is TGTGCCAGCAGCTCTACGTGGGGAAGTCACGCAGGAGGGTACCAGCCCCAGCATTTT. Protein: CASSSTWGSHAGGYQPQHF.

In this sample, this clone turned up once. The J gene is TRBJ2-7, the V gene TRBV27; D is uncertain. There are 13 residues in the CDR3. Germline CDR1 and CDR2: MNHEY and SMNVEV (reference sequence). Trimming pared 9 bases from V and 0 bases from J, leaving 12 bases between. The CDR3, as DNA: TGTGCCAGTCTGTCACATAACTCCTACGAGCAGTACTTC. This sequence encodes CASLSHNSYEQYF.

The genes are TRBV7-9 and TRBJ2-5; D remains unclear. Germline values: CDR1 SEHNR, CDR2 FQNEAQ (reference sequence). The CDR3 runs 13 residues. V shed 3 bases and J shed 7 bases, with 12 bases lying between them. The CDR3 loop reads CASSFPHAGTQYF. In DNA form, the CDR3 reads TGTGCCAGCAGCTTTCCCCATGCAGGGACCCAGTACTTC.

This chain joins TRBV12-3 or TRBV12-4 and TRBJ2-5; D gene unclear. The ends were cut back, 3 bases at V and 4 bases at J, with 9 bases in the middle. There are 13 residues in the CDR3. The CDR3 bases are TGTGCCAGCAGTTTTGTGGGCGTAGAGACCCAGTACTTC. It encodes CASSFVGVETQYF.

V gene TRBV29-1 combines with J gene TRBJ2-6; no clear D gene. Germline lookup yields CDR1 SQVTM and CDR2 ANQGSEA. Trimming removed 4 bases from V and 0 bases from J, with 4 bases in between. CDR3 length: 13 amino acids. The CDR3: CSVAYSGANVLTF. In nucleotides, the CDR3 is TGCAGCGTTGCGTACTCTGGGGCCAACGTCCTGACTTTC.

The chain uses TRBV7-9 and TRBJ1-4, with D possibly matching TRBD1 (5 bases). CDR1 and CDR2 (germline): SEHNR, FQNEAQ (reference sequence). The CDR3 runs to 12 residues. Deletions cut 3 bases from V and 8 bases from J, with 7 bases between. The CDR3 DNA sequence: TGTGCCAGCAGCTTTTGGGACGAAAAACTGTTTTTT. The encoded protein is CASSFWDEKLFF.

The V gene is TRBV5-1, the J gene TRBJ2-1, with D perhaps matching TRBD1 (5 bases). Germline assignment: CDR1 SGHRS and CDR2 YFSETQ. This CDR3 has 20 amino acids. V was cut by 2 bases and J by 0 bases, with 24 bases left in between. As DNA, the CDR3 is TGCGCCAGCAGCTTAAGCCTCCAAATTAACAGGTGGAGCTCCTACAATGAGCAGTTCTTC. It codes for CASSLSLQINRWSSYNEQFF.

The chain combines TRBV27 with TRBJ2-1; 9 bases match TRBD2. V was pared by 4 bases and J by 8 bases, with 9 bases of the junction left unmatched. Germline V gene data show CDR1 as MNHEY and CDR2 as SMNVEV (reference sequence). The CDR3 sequence is 15 residues long. DNA for the CDR3: TGTGCCAGCAGTTCCCGAATGGGACTAGCCTATGAGCAGTTCTTC. It specifies CASSSRMGLAYEQFF.

The chain is built from TRBV18 and TRBJ2-3; D uncertain. Germline V gene sequence: CDR1 KGHSH, CDR2 LQKENI. The CDR3 is made up of 13 amino acids. V lost 3 bases and J 0 bases, leaving 4 bases between the germline ends. CDR3 in amino acids: CASSPTSTDTQYF. CDR3 in DNA: TGTGCCAGCTCACCGACTAGCACAGATACGCAGTATTTT.

A single count supports this clone. The CDR3 reads CASSPNRPETQYF. Written as DNA, the CDR3 is TGTGCCAGCTCACCGAATCGGCCAGAGACCCAGTACTTC. The chain is built from TRBV18 and TRBJ2-5; D call uncertain. This CDR3 has 13 residues. Germline assignment: CDR1 KGHSH and CDR2 LQKENI. Trimming took off 3 bases at V and 4 bases at J, with 9 bases between the two ends.

The rearrangement joins TRBV5-1 to TRBJ2-3; D might be TRBD1 (5 bases). Germline-derived CDR1 and CDR2 are SGHRS and YFSETQ. The CDR3 length is 20 residues. Trimming took 6 bases from V and 0 from J, leaving 29 bases between them. CDR3 protein: CASMGRQPTASTLSTDTQYF. As DNA, the CDR3 is TGCGCCAGCATGGGGCGGCAGCCTACGGCCTCCACGCTTAGCACAGATACGCAGTATTTT.

The J gene is TRBJ2-2, the V gene TRBV9; possibly TRBD1 for D (5 bases). This CDR3 has 16 residues. Germline V gives CDR1 SGDLS, CDR2 YYNGEE. V was clipped by 4 bases and J by 1 base, with 14 bases between them. CDR3 DNA sequence: TGTGCCAGCAGCTCCCAGGGCACCTTGAACACCGGGGAGCTGTTTTTT. This translates into CASSSQGTLNTGELFF.

The V gene is TRBV3-1 (or the pseudogene TRBV3-2), the J gene TRBJ2-7; D is ambiguous. The CDR3 is 14 residues long. V lost 4 bases and J lost 0, with 10 bases in between. Germline-derived CDR1 and CDR2 are LGHDT and YNNKEL (reference sequence). The CDR3 protein is CASSPLTTSYEQYF. As DNA, the CDR3 is TGTGCCAGCAGCCCCTTGACCACCTCCTACGAGCAGTACTTC.

This chain connects TRBV27 to TRBJ1-2; 7 bases map to TRBD1. Per germline, CDR1 MNHEY and CDR2 SMNVEV (reference sequence). The CDR3 consists of 15 residues. The V segment lost 0 bases and the J segment 7 bases; nucleotides outside the gene matches: 8. Here the CDR3 DNA reads TGTGCCAGCAGTTTATCTAGGGGGCCAGGGAGTGGCTACACCTTC. This codes for CASSLSRGPGSGYTF.

The chain links TRBV5-1 to TRBJ1-4; a weak D match, TRBD1 (5 bases). Trimming took 3 bases from V and 7 from J, leaving 13 bases between them. This CDR3 is built from 14 residues. Germline CDR1 SGHRS, CDR2 YFSETQ. CDR3 in DNA: TGCGCCAGCAGCTCGGGGCCTGGTGGTGAAAAACTGTTTTTT. Encoded protein: CASSSGPGGEKLFF.

The V and J genes are TRBV28 and TRBJ1-3; D call uncertain. The CDR3 spans 20 residues. From germline, CDR1 is MDHEN and CDR2 SYDVKM. Deletions cut 6 bases from V and 0 bases from J, with 27 bases between. CDR3 sequence: CASSQSPLYQPVYSGNTIYF. The CDR3 coding sequence is TGTGCCAGCAGCCAATCCCCCTTATACCAGCCGGTCTACTCTGGAAACACCATATATTTT.